Listed below are T cell receptor beta chains from one sample, sequenced in a study of T-cell reconstitution after alpha-beta-depleted transplantation in children. In TCRdb, the PCR reads were re-called with MiXCR into one record per CDR3 protein. This table has under 850,000 distinct CDR3 sequences, around 13% appearing once. Material: PBMCs, obtained before TCRalphabeta/CD19-depleted stem cell transplant. These receptors all come from a girl aged 2-10 years with congenital amegakaryocytic thrombocytopenia, due to receive a stem cell transplant. The CDR3 runs from the conserved cysteine through the conserved F or W. A D gene is named only where the DNA matches it firmly. Clone size is not always given. Where it is, it says once, few, many or a class for expanded clones.

d_gene: TRBD2
j_gene: TRBJ2-1
abundance: NA
v_gene: TRBV5-1
CDR3nt: TGCGCCAGCAGCCTCCTCCCCGGACTAGCGGGAGGGCCTGAGCAGTTCTTC
CDR3aa: CASSLLPGLAGGPEQFF

d_gene: NA
j_gene: TRBJ1-1
abundance: NA
v_gene: TRBV5-1
CDR3nt: TGCGCCAGCAGCCCCACGGCGGGGAACACTGAAGCTTTCTTT
CDR3aa: CASSPTAGNTEAFF

d_gene: NA
j_gene: TRBJ1-1
abundance: many
v_gene: TRBV5-1
CDR3nt: TGCGCCAGCAGCTATGGACAGTTGAACACTGAAGCTTTCTTT
CDR3aa: CASSYGQLNTEAFF

d_gene: NA
j_gene: TRBJ2-3
abundance: many
v_gene: TRBV5-1
CDR3nt: TGCGCCAGCAGTTTCGGGATGGGATGGACAGATACGCAGTATTTT
CDR3aa: CASSFGMGWTDTQYF

d_gene: TRBD2
j_gene: TRBJ2-5
abundance: few
v_gene: TRBV11-1
CDR3nt: TGTGCCAGCAGCTTATCCCTAGCGGGTGATGGTTGGATGGAGACCCAGTACTTC
CDR3aa: CASSLSLAGDGWMETQYF

d_gene: TRBD2
j_gene: TRBJ2-3
abundance: many
v_gene: TRBV12-3/TRBV12-4
CDR3nt: TGTGCCAGCAGTTTATCCCCCGGGAGGGCAGATACGCAGTATTTT
CDR3aa: CASSLSPGRADTQYF

d_gene: NA
j_gene: TRBJ2-7
abundance: few
v_gene: TRBV5-1
CDR3nt: TGCGCCAGCAGCTTTTTCTCTACGGGGCCGAAAGCAGCTTACGAGCAGTACTTC
CDR3aa: CASSFFSTGPKAAYEQYF

d_gene: NA
j_gene: TRBJ2-5
abundance: NA
v_gene: TRBV7-9
CDR3nt: TGTGCCATCCAACAAGGAGGGGAAGAGACCCAGTACTTC
CDR3aa: CAIQQGGEETQYF

d_gene: TRBD2
j_gene: TRBJ2-3
abundance: many
v_gene: TRBV20-1
CDR3nt: TGCAGTGCTACGGAAGCGGGAGTCTTGCTTACGCAGTATTTT
CDR3aa: CSATEAGVLLTQYF

d_gene: NA
j_gene: TRBJ1-1
abundance: many
v_gene: TRBV20-1
CDR3nt: TGCAGTGCTAGCAAACAGGGCCTGGTGGCTTTCTTT
CDR3aa: CSASKQGLVAFF

d_gene: TRBD1
j_gene: TRBJ2-7
abundance: once
v_gene: TRBV7-9
CDR3nt: TGTGCCAGCGGACCGGAGACAGGGACCTACGAGCAGTACTTC
CDR3aa: CASGPETGTYEQYF

d_gene: NA
j_gene: TRBJ2-7
abundance: many
v_gene: TRBV5-1
CDR3nt: TGCGCCAGCAGCTTGGCCTCGGACGAGCAGTACTTC
CDR3aa: CASSLASDEQYF

d_gene: NA
j_gene: TRBJ1-2
abundance: many
v_gene: TRBV5-1
CDR3nt: TGCGCCAGCAGCTTAGTAGGGGTACGGGATGGCTACACCTTC
CDR3aa: CASSLVGVRDGYTF

d_gene: NA
j_gene: TRBJ1-1
abundance: many
v_gene: TRBV5-1
CDR3nt: TGCGCCAGCAGCTTAGACAGTAGGAACACTGAAGCTTTCTTT
CDR3aa: CASSLDSRNTEAFF

d_gene: TRBD1
j_gene: TRBJ1-2
abundance: NA
v_gene: TRBV7-2
CDR3nt: TGTGCCAGCAGGCCAATGACAGGGGGAGTAAGGAACTATGGCTACACCTTC
CDR3aa: CASRPMTGGVRNYGYTF

d_gene: NA
j_gene: TRBJ2-2
abundance: few
v_gene: TRBV5-1
CDR3nt: TGCGCCAGCAGCTTGTCCAGTTCGACCGGGGAGCTGTTTTTT
CDR3aa: CASSLSSSTGELFF

d_gene: NA
j_gene: TRBJ2-1
abundance: few
v_gene: TRBV12-3/TRBV12-4
CDR3nt: TGTGCCAGCAGCCCAGACTGGGACACTGAGCAGTTCTTC
CDR3aa: CASSPDWDTEQFF

d_gene: TRBD1
j_gene: TRBJ2-1
abundance: few
v_gene: TRBV5-1
CDR3nt: TGCGCCAGCAGCTTAGGGACAGCTCCTACCAATGAGCAGTTCTTC
CDR3aa: CASSLGTAPTNEQFF

d_gene: TRBD2
j_gene: TRBJ2-1
abundance: many
v_gene: TRBV14
CDR3nt: TGTGCCAGCAGCCAAGAGCGGACTAGCGGGCGCCACAATGAGCAGTTCTTC
CDR3aa: CASSQERTSGRHNEQFF

d_gene: NA
j_gene: TRBJ1-1
abundance: few
v_gene: TRBV28
CDR3nt: TGTGCCAGCACCGGGACGTCGAGGAATGCTTTCTTT
CDR3aa: CASTGTSRNAFF

d_gene: NA
j_gene: TRBJ2-7
abundance: NA
v_gene: TRBV5-1
CDR3nt: TGCGCCAGAAGGGGACTTTGCTACGAGCAGTACTTC
CDR3aa: CARRGLCYEQYF

d_gene: NA
j_gene: TRBJ2-7
abundance: NA
v_gene: TRBV20-1
CDR3nt: TGCAGTGCTAGGTTCTCCGGGACACTGGACGAGCAGTACTTC
CDR3aa: CSARFSGTLDEQYF

d_gene: NA
j_gene: TRBJ1-5
abundance: few
v_gene: TRBV30
CDR3nt: TGTGCCTGGGCAACAGGGTTCGGGGGGCTACAGCCCCAGCATTTT
CDR3aa: CAWATGFGGLQPQHF

d_gene: NA
j_gene: TRBJ2-2
abundance: many
v_gene: TRBV24-1
CDR3nt: TGTGCCACCACTAGAACGGGGTCGGCCACCGGGGAGCTGTTTTTT
CDR3aa: CATTRTGSATGELFF

d_gene: NA
j_gene: TRBJ2-7
abundance: few
v_gene: TRBV28
CDR3nt: TGTGCCAGCAGTTTAGTGGCCCCCTACGAGCAGTACTTC
CDR3aa: CASSLVAPYEQYF

d_gene: NA
j_gene: TRBJ2-1
abundance: many
v_gene: TRBV20-1
CDR3nt: TGCAGTGCCCCGCTAGGGGTGCTCTCCTACAATGAGCAGTTCTTC
CDR3aa: CSAPLGVLSYNEQFF

d_gene: TRBD1
j_gene: TRBJ2-5
abundance: NA
v_gene: TRBV28
CDR3nt: TGTGCCAGCAGTCCTGCCTGGACAGGGGGCGAAGAGACCCAGTACTTC
CDR3aa: CASSPAWTGGEETQYF

d_gene: NA
j_gene: TRBJ2-1
abundance: many
v_gene: TRBV7-2
CDR3nt: TGTGCCAGCAGTTTAGTGGCGGGAAATGAGCAGTTCTTC
CDR3aa: CASSLVAGNEQFF

d_gene: NA
j_gene: TRBJ1-4
abundance: many
v_gene: TRBV20-1
CDR3nt: TGCAGTGCTAGGGGCGACGGTTTTTCCGAAAAACTGTTTTTT
CDR3aa: CSARGDGFSEKLFF

d_gene: TRBD1
j_gene: TRBJ1-4
abundance: many
v_gene: TRBV5-1
CDR3nt: TGCGCCAGCAGCCTGACAGGGGGAAGTGAAAAACTGTTTTTT
CDR3aa: CASSLTGGSEKLFF

d_gene: TRBD2
j_gene: TRBJ2-1
abundance: many
v_gene: TRBV12-3/TRBV12-4
CDR3nt: TGTGCCAGCAGTTCCGGACTAGCGGGAGATGAGCAGTTCTTC
CDR3aa: CASSSGLAGDEQFF

d_gene: NA
j_gene: TRBJ2-4
abundance: few
v_gene: TRBV3-1
CDR3nt: TGTGCCAGCAGCCAAGATAGGGGCTCGAGCATTCAGTACTTC
CDR3aa: CASSQDRGSSIQYF

d_gene: NA
j_gene: TRBJ1-5
abundance: NA
v_gene: TRBV29-1
CDR3nt: TGCAGCGTTGAAGTTGGGGGGAGCCAGCCCCAGCATTTT
CDR3aa: CSVEVGGSQPQHF

d_gene: TRBD1
j_gene: TRBJ1-2
abundance: NA
v_gene: TRBV20-1
CDR3nt: TGCAGTGCTACCTTGGACAGGGGTCATGGCTACACCTTC
CDR3aa: CSATLDRGHGYTF

d_gene: TRBD2
j_gene: TRBJ2-7
abundance: NA
v_gene: TRBV24-1
CDR3nt: TGTGCCACCAGCCTCACTAGCGGCCTAAAAGACGAGCAGTACTTC
CDR3aa: CATSLTSGLKDEQYF

d_gene: NA
j_gene: TRBJ2-3
abundance: NA
v_gene: TRBV20-1
CDR3nt: TGCAGTGCTAGACCCAGCTCTGATACGCAGTATTTT
CDR3aa: CSARPSSDTQYF

d_gene: TRBD1
j_gene: TRBJ2-1
abundance: many
v_gene: TRBV7-9
CDR3nt: TGTGCCACCCCGGGACAGGCTAGCTCCTACAATGAGCAGTTCTTC
CDR3aa: CATPGQASSYNEQFF

d_gene: NA
j_gene: TRBJ1-4
abundance: NA
v_gene: TRBV3-1
CDR3nt: TGTGCCAGCAGCAAAGGCACGACGGCCAGGGGCGGATATGAAAAACTGTTTTTT
CDR3aa: CASSKGTTARGGYEKLFF

d_gene: NA
j_gene: TRBJ2-5
abundance: few
v_gene: TRBV28
CDR3nt: TGTGCCAGCAGCTCCATGGAGACCCAGTACTTC
CDR3aa: CASSSMETQYF

d_gene: TRBD2
j_gene: TRBJ2-1
abundance: many
v_gene: TRBV7-2
CDR3nt: TGTGCCAGCAGTACCCAGATAGCGGGAGGGCCCTCAGAGCAGTTCTTC
CDR3aa: CASSTQIAGGPSEQFF

d_gene: TRBD1
j_gene: TRBJ2-5
abundance: NA
v_gene: TRBV11-2
CDR3nt: TGTGCCAGCAGCGCCTTGACAGGGGCTCACCAAACCCAGTACTTC
CDR3aa: CASSALTGAHQTQYF

d_gene: NA
j_gene: TRBJ2-1
abundance: many
v_gene: TRBV5-5
CDR3nt: TGTGCCAGCAGCTTGTACCTGACGAATGAGCAGTTCTTC
CDR3aa: CASSLYLTNEQFF

d_gene: NA
j_gene: TRBJ2-7
abundance: many
v_gene: TRBV28
CDR3nt: TGTGCCAGCAGTTTCCCGCGGGATCTTGCCGAGCAGTACTTC
CDR3aa: CASSFPRDLAEQYF

d_gene: NA
j_gene: TRBJ2-2
abundance: few
v_gene: TRBV7-6
CDR3nt: TGTGCCAGCAGCTTAGGTTTGATGAGGAGCACCGGGGAGCTGTTTTTT
CDR3aa: CASSLGLMRSTGELFF

d_gene: NA
j_gene: TRBJ1-1
abundance: few
v_gene: TRBV5-1
CDR3nt: TGCGCCAGCAGCTTGGGGGATCCGGGGACTGAAGCTTTCTTT
CDR3aa: CASSLGDPGTEAFF

d_gene: NA
j_gene: TRBJ2-2
abundance: many
v_gene: TRBV29-1
CDR3nt: TGCAGCGTAGATAGCCAGGCCAACACCGGGGAGCTGTTTTTT
CDR3aa: CSVDSQANTGELFF

d_gene: NA
j_gene: TRBJ2-1
abundance: once
v_gene: TRBV9
CDR3nt: TGTGCCAGCAGCGTATCGGGCCATGGTGGGAATGAGCAGTTCTTC
CDR3aa: CASSVSGHGGNEQFF

d_gene: NA
j_gene: TRBJ2-1
abundance: NA
v_gene: TRBV20-1
CDR3nt: TGCAGTGCTAGTTTCGGGACCCTCTTCTACAATGAGCAGTTCTTC
CDR3aa: CSASFGTLFYNEQFF

d_gene: NA
j_gene: TRBJ2-2
abundance: few
v_gene: TRBV7-2
CDR3nt: TGTGCCAGCAGCTTAGTGCAGGGGTCCGGGGAGCTGTTTTTT
CDR3aa: CASSLVQGSGELFF

d_gene: NA
j_gene: TRBJ2-1
abundance: many
v_gene: TRBV6-4
CDR3nt: TGTGCCAGCAGCGAGGAACCTACAGGGTTCGGAGGCAATGAGCAGTTCTTC
CDR3aa: CASSEEPTGFGGNEQFF

d_gene: TRBD2
j_gene: TRBJ2-3
abundance: many
v_gene: TRBV12-3/TRBV12-4
CDR3nt: TGTGCCAGCAGTCTGAGGACTAGCGGGAGAAGTCCAGATACGCAGTATTTT
CDR3aa: CASSLRTSGRSPDTQYF

d_gene: NA
j_gene: TRBJ2-6
abundance: many
v_gene: TRBV20-1
CDR3nt: TGCAGTGCTAGAGATCTTGGGGCCAACGTCCTGACTTTC
CDR3aa: CSARDLGANVLTF

d_gene: NA
j_gene: TRBJ2-4
abundance: few
v_gene: TRBV6-1
CDR3nt: TGTGCCAGCAGTGAACCCCAGGGCGAGATAATAGCCAAAAACATTCAGTACTTC
CDR3aa: CASSEPQGEIIAKNIQYF

d_gene: TRBD1
j_gene: TRBJ2-1
abundance: many
v_gene: TRBV30
CDR3nt: TGTGCCTGGGGGACAGGGGCGTTGAATGAGCAGTTCTTC
CDR3aa: CAWGTGALNEQFF

d_gene: TRBD1
j_gene: TRBJ2-1
abundance: few
v_gene: TRBV12-3/TRBV12-4
CDR3nt: TGTGCCAGCAGCTCCATGACAGGGCCTATATCCAATGAGCAGTTCTTC
CDR3aa: CASSSMTGPISNEQFF

d_gene: NA
j_gene: TRBJ1-5
abundance: few
v_gene: TRBV18
CDR3nt: TGTGCCACCTCACAGCAGGGAATCGTGTCCGGACAGCCCCAGCATTTT
CDR3aa: CATSQQGIVSGQPQHF

d_gene: TRBD1
j_gene: TRBJ2-1
abundance: few
v_gene: TRBV24-1
CDR3nt: TGTGCCACCAGTGATATAGGACAGGGACGGGGGCAGTTCTTC
CDR3aa: CATSDIGQGRGQFF

d_gene: NA
j_gene: TRBJ2-5
abundance: many
v_gene: TRBV5-6
CDR3nt: TGTGCCAGCGAAAAGGACTCCCTCGGGACCCAGTACTTC
CDR3aa: CASEKDSLGTQYF

d_gene: NA
j_gene: TRBJ2-3
abundance: many
v_gene: TRBV7-8
CDR3nt: TGTGCCAGCAGCTTATTCCCTTCCCAAGGGAAATTGCAGGGAGATACGCAGTATTTT
CDR3aa: CASSLFPSQGKLQGDTQYF

d_gene: NA
j_gene: TRBJ1-1
abundance: few
v_gene: TRBV27
CDR3nt: TGTGCCAGCAGTCCACGGGGGAGTAGGAACACTGAAGCTTTCTTT
CDR3aa: CASSPRGSRNTEAFF